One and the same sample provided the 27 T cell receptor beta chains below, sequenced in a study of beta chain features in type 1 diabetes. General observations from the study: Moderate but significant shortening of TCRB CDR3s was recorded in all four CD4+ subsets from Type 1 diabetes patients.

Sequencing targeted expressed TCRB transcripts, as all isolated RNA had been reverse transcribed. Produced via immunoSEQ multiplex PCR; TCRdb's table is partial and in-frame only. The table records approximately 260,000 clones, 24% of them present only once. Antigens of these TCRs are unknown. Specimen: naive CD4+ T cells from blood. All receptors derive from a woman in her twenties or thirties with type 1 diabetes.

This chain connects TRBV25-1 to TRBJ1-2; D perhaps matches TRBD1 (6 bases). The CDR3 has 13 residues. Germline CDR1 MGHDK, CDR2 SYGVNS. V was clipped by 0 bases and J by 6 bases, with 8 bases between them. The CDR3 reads CASSEYEGDGYTF. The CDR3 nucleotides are TGTGCCAGCAGTGAATATGAGGGGGATGGCTACACCTTC.

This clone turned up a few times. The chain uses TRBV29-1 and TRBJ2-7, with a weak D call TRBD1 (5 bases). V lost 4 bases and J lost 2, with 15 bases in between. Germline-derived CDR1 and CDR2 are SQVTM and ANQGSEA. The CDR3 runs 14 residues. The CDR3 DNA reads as TGCAGCGTTGTTAAAGGGGAAGGTCCCTACGAGCAGTACTTC. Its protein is CSVVKGEGPYEQYF.

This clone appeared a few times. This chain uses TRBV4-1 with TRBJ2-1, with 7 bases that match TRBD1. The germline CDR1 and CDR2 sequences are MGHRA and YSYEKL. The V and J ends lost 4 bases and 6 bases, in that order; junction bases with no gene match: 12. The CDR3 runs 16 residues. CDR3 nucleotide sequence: TGCGCCAGCAGCCTCCTGCTAGGGGGCGATGGCAATGAGCAGTTCTTC. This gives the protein CASSLLLGGDGNEQFF.

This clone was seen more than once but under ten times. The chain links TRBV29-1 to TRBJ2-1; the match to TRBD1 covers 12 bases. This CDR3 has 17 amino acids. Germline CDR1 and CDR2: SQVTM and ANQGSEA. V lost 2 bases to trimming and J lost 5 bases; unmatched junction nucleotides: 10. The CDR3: CSVESDRGQGAHNEQFF. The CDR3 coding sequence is TGCAGCGTTGAATCTGATCGGGGACAGGGGGCCCACAATGAGCAGTTCTTC.

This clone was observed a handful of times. This CDR3 is CASSPTGLAGDQETQYF. For the CDR3, the DNA is TGTGCCAGCTCACCCACGGGTCTAGCGGGAGACCAAGAGACCCAGTACTTC. The J gene is TRBJ2-5, the V gene TRBV18, with TRBD2 matching over 10 bases. This CDR3 has 17 residues. The V gene end was trimmed by 3 bases and the J gene end by 0 bases; junction bases not matched to a gene: 7. Germline-derived CDR1 and CDR2 are KGHSH and LQKENI.

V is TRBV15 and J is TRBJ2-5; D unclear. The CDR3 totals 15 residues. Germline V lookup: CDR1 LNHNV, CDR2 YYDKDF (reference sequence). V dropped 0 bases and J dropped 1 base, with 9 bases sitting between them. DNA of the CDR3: TGTGCCACCAGCAGAGATCTGAACAGCCAAGAGACCCAGTACTTC. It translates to CATSRDLNSQETQYF.

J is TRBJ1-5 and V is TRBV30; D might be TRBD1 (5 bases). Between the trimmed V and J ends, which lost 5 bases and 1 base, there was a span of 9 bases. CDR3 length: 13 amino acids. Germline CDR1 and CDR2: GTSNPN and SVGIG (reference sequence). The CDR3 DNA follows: TGTGCCTGGGGGGCGGGGAGCAATCAGCCCCAGCATTTT. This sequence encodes CAWGAGSNQPQHF.

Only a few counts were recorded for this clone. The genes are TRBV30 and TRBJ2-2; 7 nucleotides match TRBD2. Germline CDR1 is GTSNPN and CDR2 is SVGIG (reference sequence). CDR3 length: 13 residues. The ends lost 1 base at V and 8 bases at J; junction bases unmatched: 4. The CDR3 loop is CAWSGGSGGELFF. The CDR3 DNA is TGTGCCTGGAGTGGCGGGAGTGGTGGGGAGCTGTTTTTT.

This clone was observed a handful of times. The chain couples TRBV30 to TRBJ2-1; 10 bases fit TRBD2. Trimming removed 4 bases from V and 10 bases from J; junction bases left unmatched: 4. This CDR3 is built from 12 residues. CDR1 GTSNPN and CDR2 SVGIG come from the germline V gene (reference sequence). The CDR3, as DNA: TGTGCCTGGAACCTAGCGGGAGTCGAGCAGTTCTTC. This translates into CAWNLAGVEQFF. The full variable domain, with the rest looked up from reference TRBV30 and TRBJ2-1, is SQTIHQWPATLVQPVGSPLSLECTVEGTSNPNLYWYRQAAGRGLQLLFYSVGIGQISSEVPQNLSASRPQDRQFILSSKKLLLSDSGFYLCAWNLAGVEQFFGPGTRLTVL.

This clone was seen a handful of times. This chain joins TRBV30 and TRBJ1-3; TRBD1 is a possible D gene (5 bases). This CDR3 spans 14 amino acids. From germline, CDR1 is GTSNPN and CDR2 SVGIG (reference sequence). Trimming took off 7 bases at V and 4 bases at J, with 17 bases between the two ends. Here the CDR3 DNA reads TGTGCCTCCAACGGGGGTTGGGAGGGAAACACCATATATTTT. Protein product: CASNGGWEGNTIYF.

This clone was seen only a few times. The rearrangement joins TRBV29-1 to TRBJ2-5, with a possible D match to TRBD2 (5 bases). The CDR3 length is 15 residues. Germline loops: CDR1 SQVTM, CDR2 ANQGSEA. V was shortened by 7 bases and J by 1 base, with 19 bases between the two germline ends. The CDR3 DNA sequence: TGCAGCGCTCGAGGGTCGTGGGTCAGCCAAGAGACCCAGTACTTC. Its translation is CSARGSWVSQETQYF.

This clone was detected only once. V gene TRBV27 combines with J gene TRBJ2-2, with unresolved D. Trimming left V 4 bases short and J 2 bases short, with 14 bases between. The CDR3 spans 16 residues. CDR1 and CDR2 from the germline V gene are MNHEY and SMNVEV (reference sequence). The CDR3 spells CASSSPVLTNTGELFF. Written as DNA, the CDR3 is TGTGCCAGCAGTTCCCCTGTACTTACTAACACCGGGGAGCTGTTTTTT.

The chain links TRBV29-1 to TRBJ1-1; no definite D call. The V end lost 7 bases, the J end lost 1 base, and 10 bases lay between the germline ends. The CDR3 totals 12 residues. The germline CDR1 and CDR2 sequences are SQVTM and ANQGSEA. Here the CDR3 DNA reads TGCAGCGCAGGCCCCCGGAACACTGAAGCTTTCTTT. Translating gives CSAGPRNTEAFF.

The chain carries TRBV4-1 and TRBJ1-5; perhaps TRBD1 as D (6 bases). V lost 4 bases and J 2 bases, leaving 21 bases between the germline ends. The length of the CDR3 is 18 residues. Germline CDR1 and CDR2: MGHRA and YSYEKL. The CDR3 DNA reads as TGCGCCAGCAGCCTGGTGAGACAGGACAGATGGGGCAATCAGCCCCAGCATTTT. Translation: CASSLVRQDRWGNQPQHF.

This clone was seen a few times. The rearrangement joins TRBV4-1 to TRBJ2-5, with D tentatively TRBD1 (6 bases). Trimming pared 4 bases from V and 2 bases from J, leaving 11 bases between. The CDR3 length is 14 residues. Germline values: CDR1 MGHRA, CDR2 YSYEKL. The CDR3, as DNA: TGCGCCAGCAGCCTCCTCGACAGGCAAGAGACCCAGTACTTC. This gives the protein CASSLLDRQETQYF.

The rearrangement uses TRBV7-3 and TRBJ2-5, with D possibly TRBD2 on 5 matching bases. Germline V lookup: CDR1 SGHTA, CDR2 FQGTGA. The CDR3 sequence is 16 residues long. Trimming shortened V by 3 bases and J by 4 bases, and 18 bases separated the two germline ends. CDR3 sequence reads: CASSLRPPTEGETQYF. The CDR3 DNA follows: TGTGCCAGCAGCTTGAGGCCCCCAACCGAGGGAGAGACCCAGTACTTC.

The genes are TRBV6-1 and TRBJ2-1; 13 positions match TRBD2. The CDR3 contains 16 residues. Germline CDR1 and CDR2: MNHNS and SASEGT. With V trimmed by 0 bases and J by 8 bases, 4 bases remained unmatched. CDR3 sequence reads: CASSEAGLAGVDEQFF. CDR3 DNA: TGTGCCAGCAGTGAAGCCGGACTAGCGGGAGTCGATGAGCAGTTCTTC.

In DNA, the CDR3 is TGTGCCAGCAGCGTAGCCAGGAACTATGGCTACACCTTC. Protein product: CASSVARNYGYTF. The chain employs TRBV9 and TRBJ1-2, with D uncertain. Per germline, CDR1 SGDLS and CDR2 YYNGEE. The CDR3 runs to 13 residues. V dropped 0 bases and J dropped 2 bases, with 5 bases sitting between them.

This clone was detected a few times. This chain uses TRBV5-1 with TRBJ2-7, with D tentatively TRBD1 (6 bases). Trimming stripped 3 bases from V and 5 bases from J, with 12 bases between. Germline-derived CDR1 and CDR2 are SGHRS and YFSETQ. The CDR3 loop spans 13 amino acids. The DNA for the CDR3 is TGCGCCAGCAGCTCCACAGGGATGGACGAGCAGTACTTC. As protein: CASSSTGMDEQYF.

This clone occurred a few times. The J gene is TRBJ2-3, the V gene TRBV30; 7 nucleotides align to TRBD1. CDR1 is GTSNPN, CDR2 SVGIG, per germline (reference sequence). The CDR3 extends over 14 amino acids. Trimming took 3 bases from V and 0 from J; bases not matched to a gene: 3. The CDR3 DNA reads TGTGCCTGGAGGCCGACAGGGAGCACAGATACGCAGTATTTT. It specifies CAWRPTGSTDTQYF. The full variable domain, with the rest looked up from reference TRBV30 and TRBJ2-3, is SQTIHQWPATLVQPVGSPLSLECTVEGTSNPNLYWYRQAAGRGLQLLFYSVGIGQISSEVPQNLSASRPQDRQFILSSKKLLLSDSGFYLCAWRPTGSTDTQYFGPGTRLTVL.

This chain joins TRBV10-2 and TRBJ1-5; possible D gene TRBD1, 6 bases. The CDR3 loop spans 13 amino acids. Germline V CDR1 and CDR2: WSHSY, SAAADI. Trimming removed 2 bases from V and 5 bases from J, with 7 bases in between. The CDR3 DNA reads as TGCGCCAGCAGTGAGGGACAGTATCAGCCCCAGCATTTT. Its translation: CASSEGQYQPQHF.

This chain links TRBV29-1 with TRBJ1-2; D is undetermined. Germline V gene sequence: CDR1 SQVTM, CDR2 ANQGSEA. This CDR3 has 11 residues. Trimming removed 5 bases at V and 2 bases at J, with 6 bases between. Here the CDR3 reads CSVSGNYGYTF. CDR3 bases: TGCAGCGTTTCAGGAAACTATGGCTACACCTTC.

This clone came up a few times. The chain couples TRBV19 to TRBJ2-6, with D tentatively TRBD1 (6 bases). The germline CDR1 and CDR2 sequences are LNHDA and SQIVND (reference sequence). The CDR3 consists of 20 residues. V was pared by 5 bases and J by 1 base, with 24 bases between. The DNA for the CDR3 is TGTGCCAGTAGTCCGCACCAGGGGTCTGGCATCGGTTCTGGGGCCAACGTCCTGACTTTC. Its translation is CASSPHQGSGIGSGANVLTF.

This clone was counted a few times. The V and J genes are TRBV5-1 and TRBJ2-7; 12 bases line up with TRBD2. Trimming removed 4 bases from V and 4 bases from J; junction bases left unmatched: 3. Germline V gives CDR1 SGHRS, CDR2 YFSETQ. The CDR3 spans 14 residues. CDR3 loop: CASSKTSGSYEQYF. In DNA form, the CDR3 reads TGCGCCAGCAGCAAGACTAGCGGGAGTTACGAGCAGTACTTC.

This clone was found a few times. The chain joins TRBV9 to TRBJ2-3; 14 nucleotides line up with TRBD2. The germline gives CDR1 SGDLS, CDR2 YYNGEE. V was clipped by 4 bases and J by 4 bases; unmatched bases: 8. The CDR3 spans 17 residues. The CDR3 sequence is CASSPGTSGSSADTQYF. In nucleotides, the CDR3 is TGTGCCAGCAGCCCCGGGACTAGCGGGAGTAGCGCAGATACGCAGTATTTT.

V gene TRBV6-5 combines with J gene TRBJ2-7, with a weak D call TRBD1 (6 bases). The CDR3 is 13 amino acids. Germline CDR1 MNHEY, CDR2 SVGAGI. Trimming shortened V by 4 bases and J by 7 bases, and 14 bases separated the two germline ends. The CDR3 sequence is CASSSLAGEEQYF. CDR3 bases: TGTGCCAGCAGTTCCTTGGCAGGGGAGGAGCAGTACTTC.

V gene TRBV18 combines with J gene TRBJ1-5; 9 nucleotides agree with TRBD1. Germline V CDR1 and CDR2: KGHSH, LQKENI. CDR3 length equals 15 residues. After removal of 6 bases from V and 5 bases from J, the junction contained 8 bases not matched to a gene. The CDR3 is CASSRTGDRDQPQHF. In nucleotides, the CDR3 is TGTGCCAGCTCGCGGACAGGGGATCGGGATCAGCCCCAGCATTTT.